Listed below are T cell receptor beta chains from one sample, sequenced in a study of cytomegalovirus exposure and HLA in healthy donors. This table comes from immunoSEQ multiplex PCR, and its TCRdb copy is limited to in-frame clones, with some not included. The sample includes approximately 110,000 clones, 60% to 85% seen only once; the top ten take over 4%. Sequencing was carried out using PBMCs. The source is a female donor in good health and CMV-seropositive. The CDR3 runs from the conserved cysteine through the conserved F or W. The order of the fields is J gene, D gene, clone size, V gene, CDR3 DNA, CDR3 protein. D genes are given only for firm matches. Size is stated for part of the rows, as once, few or many counts, or as a class when the clone is expanded.

TRBJ2-5,NA,NA,TRBV6-1,TGTGCCAGCACCTCAAAGACAGGCCAAGAGACCCAGTACTTC,CASTSKTGQETQYF
TRBJ2-7,NA,NA,TRBV5-1,TGCGCCAGCAGACCTGAAGGAGGGGCCACCTACGAGCAGTACTTC,CASRPEGGATYEQYF
TRBJ2-4,NA,once,TRBV12-2,TGTGCAAGTCGCATCGCCCTGGGAGGGACACCTCGGGTTAGGACCAAAAACATTCAGTACTTC,CASRIALGGTPRVRTKNIQYF
TRBJ2-2,TRBD2,NA,TRBV14,TGTGCCAGCAGCCCTAATTTTGGCGGGAGGGCCGTCGGGGAGCTGTTTTTT,CASSPNFGGRAVGELFF
TRBJ2-7,NA,NA,TRBV6-5,TGTGCCAGCAGTTTAGGCTTCGGTCGAGGCGGCGAGCAGTACTTC,CASSLGFGRGGEQYF
TRBJ1-1,TRBD1,once,TRBV7-9,TGTTCCAGCAGCTTATATGGCAGGGGGTACACTGAAGCTTTCTTT,CSSSLYGRGYTEAFF
TRBJ1-1,NA,NA,TRBV19,TGTGCCAGTAGTGTTTACAGGAACACTGAAGCTTTCTTT,CASSVYRNTEAFF
TRBJ2-5,TRBD2,few,TRBV6-5,TGTGCCAGCAACAACGGCGGGGGGCTAGAGACCCAGTACTTC,CASNNGGGLETQYF
TRBJ2-3,NA,NA,TRBV10-1,TGCGCCAGCAGTGTCCAGGGAGGAGATACGCAGTATTTT,CASSVQGGDTQYF
TRBJ2-7,TRBD2,once,TRBV13,TGTGCCAGCAGCCCTAGCGGGAGAGGCGACGAGCAGTACTTC,CASSPSGRGDEQYF
TRBJ1-5,TRBD1,NA,TRBV2,TGTGCCAGTACTACAGGGGGAAGAAGTCAGCCCCAGCATTTT,CASTTGGRSQPQHF
TRBJ2-3,NA,NA,TRBV6-5,TGTGCCAGCAGTATGCGGGGTTTAGGGCAGTATTTT,CASSMRGLGQYF
TRBJ1-4,TRBD1,few,TRBV25-1,TGTGCCAGCAGTGAACTTTACCCAAGACAGGGGATGGAAAAACTGTTTTTT,CASSELYPRQGMEKLFF
TRBJ1-3,NA,NA,TRBV25-1,TGTGCCAGCAGTACTCCAGGGGATACCTCTGGAAACACCATATATTTT,CASSTPGDTSGNTIYF
TRBJ2-1,TRBD2,NA,TRBV7-2,TGTGCCAGCAGCTCCGGGACTAGGGTTTCCTACAATGAGCAGTTCTTC,CASSSGTRVSYNEQFF
TRBJ2-7,NA,once,TRBV7-9,TGTGCCAGCAGCTTTTACGGACGGGGCTCCTACGAGCAGTACTTC,CASSFYGRGSYEQYF
TRBJ1-1,NA,NA,TRBV5-1,TGCGCCAGCAGCTGGGGGCGAGGGGACACTGAAGCTTTCTTT,CASSWGRGDTEAFF